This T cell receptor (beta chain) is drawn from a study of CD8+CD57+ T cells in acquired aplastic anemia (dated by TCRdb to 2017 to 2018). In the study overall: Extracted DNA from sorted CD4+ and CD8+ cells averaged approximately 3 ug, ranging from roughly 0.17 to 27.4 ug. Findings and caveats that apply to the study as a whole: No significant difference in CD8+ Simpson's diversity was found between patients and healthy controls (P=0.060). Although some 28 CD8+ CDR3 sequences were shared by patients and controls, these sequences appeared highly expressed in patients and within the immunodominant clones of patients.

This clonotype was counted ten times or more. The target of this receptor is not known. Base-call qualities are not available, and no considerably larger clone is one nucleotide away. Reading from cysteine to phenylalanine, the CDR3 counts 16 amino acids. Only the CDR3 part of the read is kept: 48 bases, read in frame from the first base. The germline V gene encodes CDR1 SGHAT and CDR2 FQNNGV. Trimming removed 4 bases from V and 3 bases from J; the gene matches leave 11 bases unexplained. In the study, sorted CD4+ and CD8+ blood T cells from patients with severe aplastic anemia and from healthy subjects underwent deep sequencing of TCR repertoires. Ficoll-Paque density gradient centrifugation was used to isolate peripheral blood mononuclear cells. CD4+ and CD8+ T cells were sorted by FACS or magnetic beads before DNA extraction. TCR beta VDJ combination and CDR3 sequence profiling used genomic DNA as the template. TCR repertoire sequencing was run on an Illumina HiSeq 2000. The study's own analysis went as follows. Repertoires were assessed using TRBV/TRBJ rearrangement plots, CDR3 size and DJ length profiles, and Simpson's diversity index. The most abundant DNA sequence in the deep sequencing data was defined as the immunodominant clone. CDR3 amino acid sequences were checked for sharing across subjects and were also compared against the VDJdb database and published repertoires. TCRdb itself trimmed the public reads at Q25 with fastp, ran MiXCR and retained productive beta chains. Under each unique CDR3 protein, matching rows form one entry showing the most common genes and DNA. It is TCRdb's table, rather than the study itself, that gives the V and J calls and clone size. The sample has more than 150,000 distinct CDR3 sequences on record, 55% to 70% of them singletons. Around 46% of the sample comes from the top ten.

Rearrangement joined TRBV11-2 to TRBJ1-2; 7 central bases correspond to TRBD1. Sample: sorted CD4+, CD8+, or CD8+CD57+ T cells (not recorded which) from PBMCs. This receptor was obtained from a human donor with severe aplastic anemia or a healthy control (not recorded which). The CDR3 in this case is CASSSSTDRFYYGYTF. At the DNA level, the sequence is TGTGCCAGCAGCTCATCTACGGACAGGTTCTACTATGGCTACACCTTC.